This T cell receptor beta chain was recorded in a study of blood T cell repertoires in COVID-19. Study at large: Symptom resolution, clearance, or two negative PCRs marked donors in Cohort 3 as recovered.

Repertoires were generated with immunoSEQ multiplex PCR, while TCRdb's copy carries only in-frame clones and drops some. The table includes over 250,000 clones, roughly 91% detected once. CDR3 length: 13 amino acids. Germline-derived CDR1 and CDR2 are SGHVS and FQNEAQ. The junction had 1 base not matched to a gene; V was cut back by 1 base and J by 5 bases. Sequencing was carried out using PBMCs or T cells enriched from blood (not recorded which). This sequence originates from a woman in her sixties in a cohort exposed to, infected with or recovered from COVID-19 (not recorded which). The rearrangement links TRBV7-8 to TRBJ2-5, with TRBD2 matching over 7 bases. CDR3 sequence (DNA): TGTGCCAGCAGCTTAGGGACTAGTGAGACCCAGTACTTC. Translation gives CASSLGTSETQYF. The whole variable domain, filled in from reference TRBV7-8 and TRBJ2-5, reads GAGVSQSPRYKVAKRGQDVALRCDPISGHVSLFWYQQALGQGPEFLTYFQNEAQLDKSGLPSDRFFAERPEGSVSTLKIQRTQQEDSAVYLCASSLGTSETQYFGPGTRLLVL.